The present T cell receptor (beta chain) was sequenced within a study of T-cell reconstitution after alpha-beta-depleted transplantation in children. Study findings and constraints: Roughly two months post-transplant, alpha-beta T cells reportedly originated from several hundred graft clones that had expanded.

The authors prepared the TCRbeta library with unique molecular identifiers. TCRdb recomputed calls from the PCR reads with MiXCR, one row per CDR3 protein. The data show approximately 630,000 distinct CDR3 sequences, 10% to 15% seen once. Trimming removed 6 bases from V and 0 bases from J, with 15 bases in between. The CDR3 runs to 15 residues. CDR1 and CDR2 from the germline V gene are LNHNV and YYDKDF (reference sequence). This clonotype occurred a few times. The antigen is undetermined. The material was PBMCs, obtained before TCRalphabeta/CD19-depleted stem cell transplant. This chain connects TRBV15 to TRBJ2-7; TRBD2 might be the D (6 bases). This TCR came from a girl aged 2-9 years with congenital amegakaryocytic thrombocytopenia, due to receive a stem cell transplant. CDR3 in DNA: TGTGCCACCAGGACGATTCGGGGGTCCTCCTACGAGCAGTACTTC. This encodes CATRTIRGSSYEQYF.